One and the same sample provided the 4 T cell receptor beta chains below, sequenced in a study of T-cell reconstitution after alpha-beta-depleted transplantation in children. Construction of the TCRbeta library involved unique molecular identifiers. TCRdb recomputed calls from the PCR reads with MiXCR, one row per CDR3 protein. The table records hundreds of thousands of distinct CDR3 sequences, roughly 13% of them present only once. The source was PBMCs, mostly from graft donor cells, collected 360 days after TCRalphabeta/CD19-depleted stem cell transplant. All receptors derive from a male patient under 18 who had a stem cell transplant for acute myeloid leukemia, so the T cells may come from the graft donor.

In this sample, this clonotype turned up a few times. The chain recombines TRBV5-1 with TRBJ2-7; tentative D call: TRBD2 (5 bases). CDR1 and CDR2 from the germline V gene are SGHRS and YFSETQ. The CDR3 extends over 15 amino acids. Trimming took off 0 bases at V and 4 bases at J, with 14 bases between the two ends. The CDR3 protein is CASSLVLGSAYEQYF. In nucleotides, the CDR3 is TGCGCCAGCAGCTTGGTACTAGGGTCTGCTTACGAGCAGTACTTC. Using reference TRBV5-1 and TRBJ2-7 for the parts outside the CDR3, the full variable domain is KAGVTQTPRYLIKTRGQQVTLSCSPISGHRSVSWYQQTPGQGLQFLFEYFSETQRNKGNFPGRFSGRQFSNSRSEMNVSTLELGDSALYLCASSLVLGSAYEQYFGPGTRLTVT.

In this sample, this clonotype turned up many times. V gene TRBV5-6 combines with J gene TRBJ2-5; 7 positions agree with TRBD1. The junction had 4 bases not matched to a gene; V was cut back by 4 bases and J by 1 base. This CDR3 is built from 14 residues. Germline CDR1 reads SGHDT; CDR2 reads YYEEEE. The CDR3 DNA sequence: TGTGCCAGCAGCCCGGGACAGTTCCAAGAGACCCAGTACTTC. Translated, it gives CASSPGQFQETQYF.

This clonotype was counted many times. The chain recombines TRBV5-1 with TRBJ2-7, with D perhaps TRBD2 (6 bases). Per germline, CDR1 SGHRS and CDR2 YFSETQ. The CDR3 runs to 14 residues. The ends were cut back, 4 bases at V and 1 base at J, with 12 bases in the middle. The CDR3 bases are TGCGCCAGCAGCGCCGGGAGTAAGTCCTACGAGCAGTACTTC. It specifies CASSAGSKSYEQYF.

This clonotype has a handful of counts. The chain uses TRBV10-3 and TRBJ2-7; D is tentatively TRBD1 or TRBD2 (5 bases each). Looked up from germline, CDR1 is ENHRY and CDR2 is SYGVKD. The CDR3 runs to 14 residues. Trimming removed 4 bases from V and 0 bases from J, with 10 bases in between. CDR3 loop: CAISGKGSSYEQYF. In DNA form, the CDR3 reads TGTGCCATCAGTGGTAAGGGGAGCTCCTACGAGCAGTACTTC.